This T cell receptor (beta chain) was recovered during a study of cytomegalovirus exposure and HLA in healthy donors. V gave up 6 bases and J gave up 4 bases, with 10 bases separating them. The CDR3 consists of 12 residues. Germline-derived CDR1 and CDR2 are SNHLY and FYNNEI. Use of 60 Vbeta and 13 Jbeta primers characterized the PCR. This table comes from immunoSEQ multiplex PCR, and its TCRdb copy is limited to in-frame clones, with some not included. Among 150,000 to 200,000 clones listed, less than 90% were seen once. The receptor was derived from a boy between 10 and 17 years old in good health and CMV-seronegative. The chain combines TRBV2 with TRBJ2-7; D is possibly TRBD2 (6 bases). Source material: PBMCs. CDR3 in amino acids: CASSEGGYEQYF. CDR3 DNA: TGTGCCAGCAGCGAGGGAGGTTACGAGCAGTACTTC.